The 5 T cell receptor beta chains presented below share a single source sample, sequenced in a study of response to subunit inactivated influenza vaccine. MiXCR was run by TCRdb on the RT-PCR reads, yielding one entry per CDR3 protein. This table holds some 540,000 distinct CDR3 sequences, roughly 25% found once. In addition, the sample was reused for a study of T cells expressing NK-cell markers. That source adds: Libraries used 5'RACE template switching adding universal primer site and UMIs.

Sequences were derived from CD4+ T cells sorted from PBMCs, sampled 11 to 12 days after vaccination. The source of these receptors is a man aged 50-60 years who received an inactivated influenza vaccine.

This chain connects TRBV25-1 to TRBJ2-5; D is unclear. From germline, CDR1 is MGHDK and CDR2 SYGVNS. The CDR3 covers 16 residues. V was pared by 3 bases and J by 4 bases, with 18 bases between. CDR3 amino acids: CASSDPGIRRRETQYF. CDR3 nucleotide sequence: TGTGCCAGCAGTGACCCGGGCATCCGCCGACGAGAGACCCAGTACTTC. Complete variable domain (other parts from reference TRBV25-1 and TRBJ2-5): EADIYQTPRYLVIGTGKKITLECSQTMGHDKMYWYQQDPGMELHLIHYSYGVNSTEKGDLSSESTVSRIRTEHFPLTLESARPSHTSQYLCASSDPGIRRRETQYFGPGTRLLVL.

This clonotype was found a few times. The chain joins TRBV5-1 to TRBJ2-1; 11 bases are a match to TRBD2. Looked up from germline, CDR1 is SGHRS and CDR2 is YFSETQ. The CDR3 is 17 amino acids. V gave up 1 base and J gave up 1 base; unmatched junction bases: 4. In nucleotides, the CDR3 is TGCGCCAGCAGCTTGACTGGACTAGCGGGTTCCTACAATGAGCAGTTCTTC. Residues: CASSLTGLAGSYNEQFF.

This clonotype was counted a few times. The chain links TRBV20-1 to TRBJ2-2; possible D gene TRBD2, 5 bases. CDR3 size: 14 residues. Trimming took off 3 bases at V and 1 base at J, with 9 bases between the two ends. Looked up from germline, CDR1 is DFQATT and CDR2 is SNEGSKA (reference sequence). CDR3 DNA: TGCAGTGCTAGGCATGGAGGGAACACCGGGGAGCTGTTTTTT. Its translation: CSARHGGNTGELFF.

This clonotype showed up just a few times. This chain links TRBV6-2 or TRBV6-3 with TRBJ2-1; D perhaps matches TRBD2 (6 bases). The CDR3 loop spans 16 amino acids. V dropped 1 base and J dropped 0 bases, with 10 bases sitting between them. Germline lookup yields CDR1 MNHEY and CDR2 SVGEGT. CDR3: CASSYFRGSSYNEQFF. The CDR3 DNA reads TGTGCCAGCAGTTACTTTCGGGGGAGCTCCTACAATGAGCAGTTCTTC.

The rearrangement links TRBV3-1 to TRBJ1-2; the match to TRBD1 covers 7 bases. From germline, CDR1 is LGHDT and CDR2 YNNKEL (reference sequence). Trimming cost V 0 bases and J 9 bases; bases outside gene matches: 1. The CDR3 is 12 amino acids. This chain's CDR3 is CASSQETGRYTF. The CDR3 DNA follows: TGTGCCAGCAGCCAAGAGACAGGGCGCTACACCTTC.